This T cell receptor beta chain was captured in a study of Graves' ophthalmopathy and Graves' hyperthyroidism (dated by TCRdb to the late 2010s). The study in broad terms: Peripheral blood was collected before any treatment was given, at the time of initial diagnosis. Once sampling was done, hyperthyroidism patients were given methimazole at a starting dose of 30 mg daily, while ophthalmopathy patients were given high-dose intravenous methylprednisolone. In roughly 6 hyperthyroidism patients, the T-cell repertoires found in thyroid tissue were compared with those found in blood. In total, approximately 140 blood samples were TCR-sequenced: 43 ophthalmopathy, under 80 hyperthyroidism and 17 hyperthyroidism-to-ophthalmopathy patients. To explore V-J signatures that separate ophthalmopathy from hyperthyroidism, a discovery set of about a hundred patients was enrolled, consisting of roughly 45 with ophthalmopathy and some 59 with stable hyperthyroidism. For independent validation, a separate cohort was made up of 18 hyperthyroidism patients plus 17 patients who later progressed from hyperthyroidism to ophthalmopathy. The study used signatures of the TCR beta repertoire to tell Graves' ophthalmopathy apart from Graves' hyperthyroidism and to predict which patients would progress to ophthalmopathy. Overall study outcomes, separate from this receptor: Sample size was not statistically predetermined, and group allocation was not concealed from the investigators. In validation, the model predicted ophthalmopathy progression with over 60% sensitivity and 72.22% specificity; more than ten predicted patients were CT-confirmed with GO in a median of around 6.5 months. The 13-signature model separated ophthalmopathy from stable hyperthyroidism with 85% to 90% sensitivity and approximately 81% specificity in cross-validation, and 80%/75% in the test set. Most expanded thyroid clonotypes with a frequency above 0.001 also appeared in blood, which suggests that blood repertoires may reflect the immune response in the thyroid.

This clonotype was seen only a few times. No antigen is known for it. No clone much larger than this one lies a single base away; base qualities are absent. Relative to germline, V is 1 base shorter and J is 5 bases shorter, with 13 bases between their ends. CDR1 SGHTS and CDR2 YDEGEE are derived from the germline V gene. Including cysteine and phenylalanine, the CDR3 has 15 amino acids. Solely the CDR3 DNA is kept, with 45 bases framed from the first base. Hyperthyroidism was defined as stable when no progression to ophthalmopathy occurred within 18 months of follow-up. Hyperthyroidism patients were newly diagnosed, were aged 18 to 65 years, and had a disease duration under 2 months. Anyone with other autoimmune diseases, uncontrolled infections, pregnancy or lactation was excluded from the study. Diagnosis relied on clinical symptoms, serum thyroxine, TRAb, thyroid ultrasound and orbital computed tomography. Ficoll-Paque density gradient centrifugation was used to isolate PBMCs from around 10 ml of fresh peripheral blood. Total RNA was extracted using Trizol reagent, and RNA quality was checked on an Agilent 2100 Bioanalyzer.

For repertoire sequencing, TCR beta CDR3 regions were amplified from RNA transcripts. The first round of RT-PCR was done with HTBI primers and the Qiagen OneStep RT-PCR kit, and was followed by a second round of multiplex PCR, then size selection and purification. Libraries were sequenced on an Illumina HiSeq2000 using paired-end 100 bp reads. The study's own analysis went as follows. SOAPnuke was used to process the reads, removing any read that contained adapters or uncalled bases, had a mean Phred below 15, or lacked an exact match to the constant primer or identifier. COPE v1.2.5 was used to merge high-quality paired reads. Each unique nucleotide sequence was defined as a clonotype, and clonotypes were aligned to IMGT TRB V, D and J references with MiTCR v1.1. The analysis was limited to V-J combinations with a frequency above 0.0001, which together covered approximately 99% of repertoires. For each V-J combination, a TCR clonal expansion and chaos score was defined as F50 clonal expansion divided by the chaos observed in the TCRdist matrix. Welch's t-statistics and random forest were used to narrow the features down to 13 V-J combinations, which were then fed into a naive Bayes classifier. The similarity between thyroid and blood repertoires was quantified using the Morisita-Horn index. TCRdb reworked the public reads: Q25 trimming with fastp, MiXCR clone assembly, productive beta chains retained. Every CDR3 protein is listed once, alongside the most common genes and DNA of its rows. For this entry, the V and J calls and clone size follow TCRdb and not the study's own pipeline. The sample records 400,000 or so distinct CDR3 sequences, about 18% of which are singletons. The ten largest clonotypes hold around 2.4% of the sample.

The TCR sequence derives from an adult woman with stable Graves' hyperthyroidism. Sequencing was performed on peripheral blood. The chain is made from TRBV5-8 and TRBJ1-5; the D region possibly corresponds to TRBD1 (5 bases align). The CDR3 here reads CASSLTGGGHQPQHF. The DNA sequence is TGTGCCAGCAGCTTGACCGGGGGAGGGCATCAGCCCCAGCATTTT.